This TCR beta chain emerged from a study of shared clonotypes between healthy human individuals. A note on this clone: The target antigen is unknown.

Original processing notes: ImmunoSEQ supplied junction-only sequences lacking quality scores, so filtering was different. The data were produced by immunoSEQ multiplex PCR, yet TCRdb's version contains in-frame clones alone and is incomplete. V and J calls and clone size are as listed in that table; D and trimming were resolved from the DNA. The sample comprises 1.6 million or so clones, over 95% of which are singletons, and roughly 1.2% rests with the top ten. The investigators split CD4+ cells into a CD45RA+ naive subset and a CD45RA-negative memory subset. CDR1 and CDR2 from the germline V gene are MNHEY and SVGAGI. The length of the CDR3 is 15 residues. Germline trimming cut 1 base from V and 3 bases from J; bases unmatched to any gene: 3. Findings of the study overall: Four donors had around 5% of their naive CD4 clonotypes in common.

This chain uses TRBV6-5 with TRBJ2-1; 7 nucleotides agree with TRBD2. The sample was naive CD4+ T cells sorted from blood. Subset: CD45RA+ positively selected. This receptor was obtained from a young man in good health. CDR3 protein: CASSYWGGSYNEQFF. The DNA of the CDR3 is TGTGCCAGCAGTTACTGGGGCGGGAGCTACAATGAGCAGTTCTTC.